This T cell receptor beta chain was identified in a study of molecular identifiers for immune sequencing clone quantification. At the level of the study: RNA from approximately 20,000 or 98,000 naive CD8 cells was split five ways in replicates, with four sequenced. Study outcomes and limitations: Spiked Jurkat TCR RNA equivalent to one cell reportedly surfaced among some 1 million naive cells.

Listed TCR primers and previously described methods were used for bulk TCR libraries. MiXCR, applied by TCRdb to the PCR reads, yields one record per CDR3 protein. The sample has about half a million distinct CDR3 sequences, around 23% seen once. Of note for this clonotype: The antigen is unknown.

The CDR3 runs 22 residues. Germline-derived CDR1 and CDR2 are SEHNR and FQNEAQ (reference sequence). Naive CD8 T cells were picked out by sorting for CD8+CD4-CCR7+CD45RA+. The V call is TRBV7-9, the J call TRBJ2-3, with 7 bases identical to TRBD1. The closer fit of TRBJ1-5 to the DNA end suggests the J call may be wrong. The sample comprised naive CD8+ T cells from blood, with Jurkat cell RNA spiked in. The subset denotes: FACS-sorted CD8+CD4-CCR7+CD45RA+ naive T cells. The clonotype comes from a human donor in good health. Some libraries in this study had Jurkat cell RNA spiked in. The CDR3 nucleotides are TGTGCCAGCAGCTTAGAGCCCGGCGAGTTGCGCGGGAGGCCCAAGGGGGCAGATACGCAGCATTTT. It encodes CASSLEPGELRGRPKGADTQHF.